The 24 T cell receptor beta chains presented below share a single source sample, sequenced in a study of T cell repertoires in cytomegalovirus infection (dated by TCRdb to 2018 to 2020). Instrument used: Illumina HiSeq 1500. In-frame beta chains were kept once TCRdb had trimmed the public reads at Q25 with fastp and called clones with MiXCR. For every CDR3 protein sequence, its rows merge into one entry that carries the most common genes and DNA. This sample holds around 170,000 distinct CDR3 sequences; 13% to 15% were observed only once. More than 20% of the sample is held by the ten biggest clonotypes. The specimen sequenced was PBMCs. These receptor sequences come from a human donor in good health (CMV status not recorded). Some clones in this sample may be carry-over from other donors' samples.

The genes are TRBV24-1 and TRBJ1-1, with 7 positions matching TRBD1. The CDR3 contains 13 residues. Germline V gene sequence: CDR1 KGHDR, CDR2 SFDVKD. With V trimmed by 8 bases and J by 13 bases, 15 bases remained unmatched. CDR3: CATIGRDSLGLFF. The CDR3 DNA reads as TGTGCCACCATTGGTCGGGACAGTCTAGGGCTTTTCTTT.

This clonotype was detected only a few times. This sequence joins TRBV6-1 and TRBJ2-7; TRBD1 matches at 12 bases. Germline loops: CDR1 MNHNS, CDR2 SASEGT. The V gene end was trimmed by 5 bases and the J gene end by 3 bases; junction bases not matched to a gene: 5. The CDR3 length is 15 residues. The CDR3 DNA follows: TGTGCCAGCAGTTCAGGGACAGGGGGCGGCTACGAGCAGTACTTC. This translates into CASSSGTGGGYEQYF.

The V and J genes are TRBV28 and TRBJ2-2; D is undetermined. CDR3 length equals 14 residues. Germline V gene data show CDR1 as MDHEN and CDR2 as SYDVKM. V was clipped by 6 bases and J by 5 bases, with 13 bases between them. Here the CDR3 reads CASSPTTRTGELFF. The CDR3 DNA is TGTGCCAGCAGCCCTACCACACGTACCGGGGAGCTGTTTTTT.

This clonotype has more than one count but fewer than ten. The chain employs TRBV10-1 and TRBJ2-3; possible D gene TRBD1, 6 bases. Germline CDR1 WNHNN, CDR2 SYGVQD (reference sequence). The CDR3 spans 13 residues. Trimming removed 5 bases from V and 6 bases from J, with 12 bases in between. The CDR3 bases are TGCGCCAGCAGTTCCCCAGGGGCGGATACGCAGTATTTT. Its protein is CASSSPGADTQYF.

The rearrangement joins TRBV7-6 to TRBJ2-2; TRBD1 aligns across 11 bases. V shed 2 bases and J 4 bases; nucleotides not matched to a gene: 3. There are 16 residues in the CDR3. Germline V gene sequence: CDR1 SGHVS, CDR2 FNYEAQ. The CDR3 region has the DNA TGTGCCAGCAGCTTAATGGGACAGGGGGGCACCGGGGAGCTGTTTTTT. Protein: CASSLMGQGGTGELFF.

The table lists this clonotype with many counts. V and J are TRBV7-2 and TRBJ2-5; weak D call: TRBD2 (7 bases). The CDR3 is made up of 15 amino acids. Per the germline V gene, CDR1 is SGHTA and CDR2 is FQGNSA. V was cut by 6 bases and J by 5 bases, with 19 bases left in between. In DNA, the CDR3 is TGTGCCAGCAGAGGGGGGGGGAGCCGTTATGAGACCCAGTACTTC. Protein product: CASRGGGSRYETQYF. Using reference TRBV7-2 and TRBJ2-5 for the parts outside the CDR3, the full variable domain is GAGVSQSPSNKVTEKGKDVELRCDPISGHTALYWYRQSLGQGLEFLIYFQGNSAPDKSGLPSDRFSAERTGGSVSTLTIQRTQQEDSAVYLCASRGGGSRYETQYFGPGTRLLVL.

CDR3: CASSLPLSPLHF. The CDR3 DNA reads as TGTGCCAGCAGTTTACCACTGTCACCCCTCCACTTT. The chain employs TRBV28 and TRBJ1-6, with no clear D. The CDR3 spans 12 residues. Trimming shortened V by 2 bases and J by 10 bases, and 6 bases separated the two germline ends. Germline V CDR1 and CDR2: MDHEN, SYDVKM.

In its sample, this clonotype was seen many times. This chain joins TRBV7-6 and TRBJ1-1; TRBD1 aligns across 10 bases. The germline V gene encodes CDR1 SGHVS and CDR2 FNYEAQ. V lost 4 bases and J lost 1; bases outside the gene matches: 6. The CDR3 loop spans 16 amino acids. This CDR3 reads CASSSRDRGRNTEAFF. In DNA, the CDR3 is TGTGCCAGCAGCTCCCGGGACAGGGGACGGAACACTGAAGCTTTCTTT.

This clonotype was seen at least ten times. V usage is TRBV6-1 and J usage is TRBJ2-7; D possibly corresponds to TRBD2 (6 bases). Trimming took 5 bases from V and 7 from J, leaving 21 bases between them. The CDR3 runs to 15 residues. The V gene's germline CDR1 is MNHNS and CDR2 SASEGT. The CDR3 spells CASSSAGGALLEQYF. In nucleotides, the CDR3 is TGTGCCAGCAGTTCGGCGGGCGGGGCCCTCCTAGAGCAGTACTTC.

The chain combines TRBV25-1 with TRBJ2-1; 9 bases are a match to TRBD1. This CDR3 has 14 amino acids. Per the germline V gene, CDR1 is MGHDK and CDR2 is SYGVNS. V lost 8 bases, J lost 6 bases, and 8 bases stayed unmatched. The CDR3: CASWGGDRANEQFF. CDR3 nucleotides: TGTGCCAGCTGGGGGGGGGACAGGGCCAATGAGCAGTTCTTC.

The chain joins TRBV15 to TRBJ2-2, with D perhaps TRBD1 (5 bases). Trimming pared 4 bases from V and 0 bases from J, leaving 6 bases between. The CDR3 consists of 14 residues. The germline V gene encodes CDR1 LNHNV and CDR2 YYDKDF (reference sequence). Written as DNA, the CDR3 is TGTGCCACCAGCACCAGGGCGAACACCGGGGAGCTGTTTTTT. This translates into CATSTRANTGELFF.

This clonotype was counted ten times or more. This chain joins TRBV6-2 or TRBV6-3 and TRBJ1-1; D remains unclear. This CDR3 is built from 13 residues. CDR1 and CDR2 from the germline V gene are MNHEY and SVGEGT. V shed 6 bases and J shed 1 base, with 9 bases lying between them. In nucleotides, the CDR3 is TGTGCCAGCAGAGAACACACGAACACTGAAGCTTTCTTT. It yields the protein CASREHTNTEAFF.

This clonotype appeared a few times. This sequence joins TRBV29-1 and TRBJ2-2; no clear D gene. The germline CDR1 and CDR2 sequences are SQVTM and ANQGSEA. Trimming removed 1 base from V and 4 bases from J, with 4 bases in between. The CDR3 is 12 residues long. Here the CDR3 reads CSVEGPTGELFF. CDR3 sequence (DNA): TGCAGCGTTGAAGGGCCCACCGGGGAGCTGTTTTTT.

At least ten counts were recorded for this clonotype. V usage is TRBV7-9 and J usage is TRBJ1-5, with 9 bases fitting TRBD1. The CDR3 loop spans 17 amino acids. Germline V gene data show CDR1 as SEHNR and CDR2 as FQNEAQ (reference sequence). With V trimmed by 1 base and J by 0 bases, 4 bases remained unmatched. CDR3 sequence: CASSLGTGDRSNQPQHF. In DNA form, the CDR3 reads TGTGCCAGCAGCTTAGGGACAGGGGACCGTAGCAATCAGCCCCAGCATTTT.

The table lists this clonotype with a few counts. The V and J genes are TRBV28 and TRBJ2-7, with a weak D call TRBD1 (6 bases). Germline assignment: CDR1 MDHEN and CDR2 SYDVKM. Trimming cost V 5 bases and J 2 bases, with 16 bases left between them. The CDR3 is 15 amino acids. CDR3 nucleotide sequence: TGTGCCAGCAGTACCACGGGACACGGGACCTACGAGCAGTACTTC. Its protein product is CASSTTGHGTYEQYF.

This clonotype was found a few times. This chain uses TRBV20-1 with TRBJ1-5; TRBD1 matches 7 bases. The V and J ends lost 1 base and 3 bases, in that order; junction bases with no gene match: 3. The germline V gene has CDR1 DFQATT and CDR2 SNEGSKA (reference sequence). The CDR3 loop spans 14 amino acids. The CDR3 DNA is TGCAGTGCTAGAGCTGGACAGGACAATCAGCCCCAGCATTTT. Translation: CSARAGQDNQPQHF.

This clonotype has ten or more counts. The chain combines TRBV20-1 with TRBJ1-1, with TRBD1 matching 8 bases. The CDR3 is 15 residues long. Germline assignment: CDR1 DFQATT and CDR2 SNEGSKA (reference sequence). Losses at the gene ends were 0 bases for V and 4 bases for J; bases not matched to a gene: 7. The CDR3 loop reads CSARDLRTGLTEAFF. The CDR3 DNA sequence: TGCAGTGCTAGAGATCTGAGGACAGGGCTCACTGAAGCTTTCTTT.

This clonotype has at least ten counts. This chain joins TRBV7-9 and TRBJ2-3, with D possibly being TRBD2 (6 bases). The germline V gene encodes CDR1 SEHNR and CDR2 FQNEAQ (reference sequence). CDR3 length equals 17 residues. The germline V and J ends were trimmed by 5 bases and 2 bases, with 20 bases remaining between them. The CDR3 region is CASSPSAASRDTDTQYF. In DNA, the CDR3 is TGTGCCAGCAGCCCTAGCGCGGCTAGCCGAGACACAGATACGCAGTATTTT.

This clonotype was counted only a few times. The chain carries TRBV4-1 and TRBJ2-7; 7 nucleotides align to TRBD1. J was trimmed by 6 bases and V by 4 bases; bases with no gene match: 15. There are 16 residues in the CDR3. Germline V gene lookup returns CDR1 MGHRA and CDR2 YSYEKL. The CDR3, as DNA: TGCGCCAGCAGCCGCTCCAAAGGGGGCAGTGAATTCGAGCAGTACTTC. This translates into CASSRSKGGSEFEQYF.

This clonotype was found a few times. The CDR3 DNA is TGTGCCATCAGTCTCCCGGGCCCGGCGATCGAGCAGTACTTC. Translation: CAISLPGPAIEQYF. This chain links TRBV10-3 with TRBJ2-7; D not resolved. V was trimmed by 5 bases and J by 6 bases, leaving 17 bases between them. CDR1 is ENHRY, CDR2 SYGVKD, per germline. This CDR3 comprises 14 residues.

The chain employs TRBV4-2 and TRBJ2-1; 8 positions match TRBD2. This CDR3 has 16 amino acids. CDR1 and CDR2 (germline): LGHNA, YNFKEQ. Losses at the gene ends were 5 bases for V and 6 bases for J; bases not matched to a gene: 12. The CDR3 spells CASSSRAGDGVNEQFF. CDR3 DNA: TGTGCCAGCAGCTCACGAGCGGGAGATGGGGTCAATGAGCAGTTCTTC.

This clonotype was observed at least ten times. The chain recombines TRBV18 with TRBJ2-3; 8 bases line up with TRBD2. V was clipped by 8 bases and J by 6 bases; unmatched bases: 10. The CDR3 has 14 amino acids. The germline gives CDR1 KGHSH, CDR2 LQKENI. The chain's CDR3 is CASRLSAGADTQYF. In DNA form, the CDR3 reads TGTGCCAGCCGCCTATCAGCGGGGGCGGATACGCAGTATTTT.

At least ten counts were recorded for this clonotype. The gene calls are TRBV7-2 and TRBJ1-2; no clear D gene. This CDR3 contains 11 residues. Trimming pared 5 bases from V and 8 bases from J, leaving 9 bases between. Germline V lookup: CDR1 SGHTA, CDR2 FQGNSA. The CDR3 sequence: CASSLIGGYTF. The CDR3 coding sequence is TGTGCCAGCAGCCTAATAGGAGGCTACACCTTC.

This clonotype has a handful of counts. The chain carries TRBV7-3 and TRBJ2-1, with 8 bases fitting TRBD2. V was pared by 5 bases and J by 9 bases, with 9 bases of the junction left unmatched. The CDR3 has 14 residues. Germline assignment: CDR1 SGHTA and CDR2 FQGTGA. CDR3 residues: CASSPSHGGGEQFF. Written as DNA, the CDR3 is TGTGCCAGCAGCCCTTCACACGGGGGGGGTGAGCAGTTCTTC.